The 23 T cell receptor beta chains listed next were all sequenced from one sample in a study of blood T cell repertoires in COVID-19. Using immunoSEQ multiplex PCR, the repertoire was profiled, and TCRdb retains in-frame clones only, with some absent. The sample lists 100,000 to 150,000 clones, about 80% occurring once. Material for sequencing was peripheral blood. The receptors originated from a woman between 45 and 60 years old with acute or convalescent COVID-19.

This clone occurred once. The chain employs TRBV11-1 and TRBJ2-7; D is possibly TRBD2 (5 bases). Germline CDR1 is SGHAT and CDR2 is FQDESV (reference sequence). The V gene lost 3 bases and the J gene lost 5 bases, with 11 bases spanning the gap. The CDR3 runs to 13 residues. CDR3 region: CASSFSAVHEQYF. In DNA form, the CDR3 reads TGTGCCAGCAGCTTTAGCGCCGTCCACGAGCAGTACTTC.

This clone was seen just once. The rearrangement links TRBV28 to TRBJ2-1; perhaps TRBD2 as D (6 bases). CDR3 size: 14 residues. The V gene's germline CDR1 is MDHEN and CDR2 SYDVKM. V was clipped by 2 bases and J by 6 bases, with 11 bases between them. The CDR3 is CASSLVAGSNEQFF. CDR3 nucleotides: TGTGCCAGCAGTTTAGTTGCGGGGTCCAATGAGCAGTTCTTC.

This sequence joins TRBV9 and TRBJ2-5; 10 positions agree with TRBD2. The germline gives CDR1 SGDLS, CDR2 YYNGEE. The CDR3 runs 16 residues. The V gene end was trimmed by 4 bases and the J gene end by 4 bases; junction bases not matched to a gene: 10. The CDR3 DNA sequence: TGTGCCAGCAGCCCCCGCGGCGCTAGCGGGGGAGAGACCCAGTACTTC. As protein: CASSPRGASGGETQYF.

This chain links TRBV5-1 with TRBJ1-5; 8 bases are a match to TRBD1. The CDR3 contains 15 residues. Germline values: CDR1 SGHRS, CDR2 YFSETQ. V shed 1 base, J shed 4 bases, and the junction held 4 bases outside the gene matches. The CDR3 DNA reads as TGCGCCAGCAGCTTGTCCGGGACAGGAAATCAGCCCCAGCATTTT. Translation: CASSLSGTGNQPQHF.

The rearrangement links TRBV13 to TRBJ2-7; 7 bases line up with TRBD1. This CDR3 has 18 amino acids. The germline gives CDR1 PRHDT, CDR2 FYEKMQ (reference sequence). The junction had 19 bases not matched to a gene; V was cut back by 3 bases and J by 5 bases. CDR3 nucleotide sequence: TGTGCCAGCAGCTTGGCGCGAGGAACGGGACAGATACTTAACGAGCAGTACTTC. It translates to CASSLARGTGQILNEQYF.

The chain joins TRBV30 to TRBJ2-7, with 10 nucleotides matching TRBD2. V shed 3 bases and J 6 bases; nucleotides not matched to a gene: 17. Germline V gives CDR1 GTSNPN, CDR2 SVGIG (reference sequence). There are 17 residues in the CDR3. CDR3 sequence reads: CAWSFPGLAIGPPEQYF. CDR3 sequence (DNA): TGTGCCTGGAGCTTCCCGGGACTAGCGATAGGGCCCCCCGAGCAGTACTTC.

The chain joins TRBV27 to TRBJ2-1; tentative D call: TRBD2 (6 bases). Germline loops: CDR1 MNHEY, CDR2 SMNVEV (reference sequence). The CDR3 runs 17 residues. Trimming cost V 6 bases and J 7 bases, with 25 bases left between them. CDR3 DNA sequence: TGTGCCAGCAGGCCGTTTGGAGGGTTTGGATTTGGTAATGAGCAGTTCTTC. This translates into CASRPFGGFGFGNEQFF.

In its sample, this clone was seen a few times. The chain employs TRBV18 and TRBJ1-1, with TRBD1 matching 9 bases. CDR3 length: 17 residues. The trim removed 3 bases at V and 0 bases at J, leaving 8 bases unmatched. Germline assignment: CDR1 KGHSH and CDR2 LQKENI. CDR3 nucleotides: TGTGCCAGCTCACCGATACAGGGGGCGGCTCTGAACACTGAAGCTTTCTTT. This codes for CASSPIQGAALNTEAFF.

The J gene is TRBJ1-4, the V gene TRBV4-1, with D unresolved. In germline, CDR1 is MGHRA, CDR2 YSYEKL. V was cut by 3 bases and J by 7 bases, with 12 bases left in between. The CDR3 is 14 amino acids. The CDR3 bases are TGCGCCAGCAGCCAGCTCAGATCAGGTGAAAAACTGTTTTTT. Residues: CASSQLRSGEKLFF.

The chain joins TRBV3-1 (or the pseudogene TRBV3-2) to TRBJ2-1; no clear D. CDR1 LGHDT and CDR2 YNNKEL come from the germline V gene (reference sequence). Trimming took 1 base from V and 6 from J, leaving 7 bases between them. The CDR3 extends over 13 amino acids. This chain's CDR3 is CASSQGNSNEQFF. CDR3 DNA: TGTGCCAGCAGCCAAGGGAACAGCAATGAGCAGTTCTTC.

The gene calls are TRBV3-1 (or the pseudogene TRBV3-2) and TRBJ2-3, with 9 bases lining up with TRBD2. J was trimmed by 1 base and V by 4 bases; bases with no gene match: 12. Germline V gene sequence: CDR1 LGHDT, CDR2 YNNKEL (reference sequence). The CDR3 has 18 residues. The CDR3 nucleotides read TGTGCCAGCAGCCCGCCCACCCATCTAGCGGGGCGCACAGATACGCAGTATTTT. This codes for CASSPPTHLAGRTDTQYF.

The rearrangement joins TRBV6-5 to TRBJ1-1; D uncertain. In germline, CDR1 is MNHEY, CDR2 SVGAGI. The V end was cut by 9 bases, the J end by 7 bases, with 21 bases between. The length of the CDR3 is 14 residues. The CDR3 reads CASPALRGDGEAFF. The CDR3 DNA is TGTGCCAGTCCCGCGCTTCGAGGAGACGGTGAAGCTTTCTTT.

The genes are TRBV9 and TRBJ2-2; D unclear. The CDR3 consists of 15 residues. CDR1 is SGDLS, CDR2 YYNGEE, per germline. Trimming removed 0 bases at V and 0 bases at J, with 6 bases between. The chain's CDR3 is CASSVGLSNTGELFF. The CDR3 DNA sequence: TGTGCCAGCAGCGTAGGGCTCTCGAACACCGGGGAGCTGTTTTTT.

The chain joins TRBV4-1 to TRBJ2-1; a possible D gene is TRBD1 (5 bases). The CDR3 has 15 amino acids. V was clipped by 1 base and J by 6 bases, with 13 bases between them. From germline, CDR1 is MGHRA and CDR2 YSYEKL. The CDR3 DNA reads TGCGCCAGCAGCCAAGGGGTCAGGGCGTTCAATGAGCAGTTCTTC. Translated, it gives CASSQGVRAFNEQFF.

The chain couples TRBV7-9 to TRBJ1-1; D is ambiguous. The CDR3 has 14 residues. Trimming took off 3 bases at V and 0 bases at J, with 8 bases between the two ends. The germline gives CDR1 SEHNR, CDR2 FQNEAQ (reference sequence). The CDR3 region is CASSFFGVNTEAFF. The CDR3 DNA reads TGTGCCAGCAGCTTTTTCGGGGTGAACACTGAAGCTTTCTTT.

The sample holds one count of this clone. The chain is built from TRBV10-2 and TRBJ1-6, with TRBD1 as a possible D gene (5 bases). The V gene lost 0 bases and the J gene lost 9 bases, with 15 bases spanning the gap. The CDR3 has 16 residues. Germline V gives CDR1 WSHSY, CDR2 SAAADI. The CDR3 reads CASSESRRQGGSPLHF. CDR3 in DNA: TGCGCCAGCAGTGAGTCGAGGCGGCAGGGTGGTTCACCCCTCCACTTT.

The CDR3 reads CSASSVGRGNTEAFF. CDR3 nucleotide sequence: TGCAGTGCTAGTAGTGTGGGGAGGGGGAACACTGAAGCTTTCTTT. The rearrangement links TRBV20-1 to TRBJ1-1; weak D call: TRBD1 (5 bases). Germline CDR1 DFQATT, CDR2 SNEGSKA (reference sequence). Trimming pared 3 bases from V and 1 base from J, leaving 15 bases between. The CDR3 extends over 15 amino acids.

CDR3: CASGEGKLFF. Here the CDR3 DNA reads TGTGCCAGCGGGGAGGGGAAACTGTTTTTT. This chain joins TRBV3-1 (or the pseudogene TRBV3-2) and TRBJ1-4, with D possibly being TRBD1 (5 bases). CDR1 and CDR2 (germline): LGHDT, YNNKEL (reference sequence). This CDR3 spans 10 amino acids. Trimming took 8 bases from V and 11 from J, leaving 9 bases between them.

The gene calls are TRBV6-1 and TRBJ1-4; TRBD1 matches 9 bases. V was pared by 8 bases and J by 6 bases, with 10 bases of the junction left unmatched. From germline, CDR1 is MNHNS and CDR2 SASEGT. The CDR3 sequence is 15 residues long. The CDR3 here is CASATGGSEDEKLFF. The CDR3 region has the DNA TGTGCCAGCGCGACAGGGGGGTCGGAAGATGAAAAACTGTTTTTT.

The rearrangement uses TRBV5-1 and TRBJ1-4, with D tentatively TRBD1 (5 bases). Trimming cost V 5 bases and J 3 bases, with 17 bases left between them. The CDR3 has 16 amino acids. CDR1 and CDR2 from the germline V gene are SGHRS and YFSETQ. The DNA of the CDR3 is TGCGCCAGCAGTCGCTCAGGTGGGGACTCTAATGAAAAACTGTTTTTT. This gives the protein CASSRSGGDSNEKLFF.

The chain is built from TRBV14 and TRBJ1-4, with 9 bases matching TRBD1. This CDR3 contains 16 residues. The germline V gene has CDR1 SGHDN and CDR2 FVKESK. V was pared by 4 bases and J by 7 bases, with 10 bases of the junction left unmatched. CDR3: CASSPAGDRASEKLFF. The CDR3 nucleotides read TGTGCCAGCAGCCCGGCCGGGGACAGGGCTAGTGAAAAACTGTTTTTT.

V usage is TRBV4-2 and J usage is TRBJ1-1, with D perhaps matching TRBD1 (5 bases). The V end lost 1 base, the J end lost 0 bases, and 12 bases lay between the germline ends. The length of the CDR3 is 16 residues. Germline-derived CDR1 and CDR2 are LGHNA and YNFKEQ. The CDR3 DNA reads as TGTGCCAGCAGCCAAGTTGATGTGGACATGAACACTGAAGCTTTCTTT. Translating gives CASSQVDVDMNTEAFF.

The rearrangement joins TRBV10-2 to TRBJ1-2; no clear D gene. Germline assignment: CDR1 WSHSY and CDR2 SAAADI. CDR3 length: 13 residues. Trimming pared 10 bases from V and 2 bases from J, leaving 14 bases between. CDR3 loop: CATGGGVNYGYTF. The DNA of the CDR3 is TGCGCCACCGGAGGAGGCGTGAACTATGGCTACACCTTC.